Detailed here is one TCR beta chain. Its antigen is unidentified. This specimen comes from a study of somatic mutations in cytotoxic T cells in rheumatoid arthritis. Study-wide points: Healthy controls did not share the age-linked increase in CD8+ clonality seen in rheumatoid arthritis patients. Clonality measured in CD8+ T cells did not differ significantly between rheumatoid arthritis patients and age-matched healthy controls.

V was pared by 1 base and J by 0 bases, with 13 bases between. The CDR3 loop spans 16 amino acids. The germline V gene has CDR1 LGHNA and CDR2 YSLEER. Produced via immunoSEQ multiplex PCR; TCRdb's table is partial and in-frame only. The data contain 15,000 to 25,000 clones, about 80% of them singletons. Healthy control status was assigned to blood donors, whose median age was about 53 years (range about 20-80) and of whom about 57% were female. Separation of CD4+ and CD8+ cells was performed by positive magnetic bead selection, and purity was verified by flow cytometry. The sequenced sample was CD8+ T cells sorted from blood. The sequence was obtained from a woman aged 45-59 years in good health. The rearrangement links TRBV4-3 to TRBJ2-7; D is possibly TRBD1 (6 bases). The CDR3 DNA follows: TGCGCCAGCAGCCAAGGCCGGGACACCAGCTCCTACGAGCAGTACTTC. The encoded protein is CASSQGRDTSSYEQYF.